This TCR beta chain is drawn from a study of T cells in localized non-small cell lung cancer. This table comes from immunoSEQ multiplex PCR, and its TCRdb copy is limited to in-frame clones, with some not included. The table lists approximately 49,000 clones, 60% to 80% of them singletons. The CDR3 is 12 amino acids. CDR1 and CDR2 (germline): SQVTM, ANQGSEA. V lost 7 bases to trimming and J lost 6 bases; unmatched junction nucleotides: 8. This sequence originates from a man aged 40-75 years with stage I squamous cell lung carcinoma. The chain recombines TRBV29-1 with TRBJ1-1; 7 bases agree with TRBD1. This sample comprised peripheral blood, obtained before any cancer treatment. The CDR3 coding sequence is TGCAGCGGACAGGGACCTGGGGCTGAAGCTTTCTTT. The encoded protein is CSGQGPGAEAFF. Based on the CDR3 plus reference TRBV29-1 and TRBJ1-1, the full variable domain is SAVISQKPSRDICQRGTSLTIQCQVDSQVTMMFWYRQQPGQSLTLIATANQGSEATYESGFVIDKFPISRPNLTFSTLTVSNMSPEDSSIYLCSGQGPGAEAFFGQGTRLTVV.